This T cell receptor (beta chain) was sequenced for a study of T cells in Graves' hyperthyroidism and ophthalmopathy. From RNA transcripts, TCR beta CDR3 regions were amplified. HTBI primers were used for first-round RT-PCR of the TCR CDR3. In TCRdb, the multiplex PCR reads were re-called with MiXCR into one record per CDR3 protein. This table has approximately 510,000 distinct CDR3 sequences, about a fifth appearing once. This CDR3 is built from 12 residues. The V and J ends lost 3 bases and 5 bases respectively, with 5 bases between them. This clonotype occurred many times. Sequencing used blood. The chain couples TRBV12-3 or TRBV12-4 to TRBJ1-5; D call uncertain. The TCR originated in a man aged 18-30 years with Graves' hyperthyroidism. In DNA, the CDR3 is TGTGCCAGCAGTTTGACGGATCAGCCCCAGCATTTT. Amino acid sequence: CASSLTDQPQHF.